What follows are 23 T cell receptor beta chains derived from one specimen sequenced in a study of blood T cell repertoires in COVID-19. Assay: immunoSEQ multiplex PCR; the TCRdb copy retains only in-frame clones and omits some. Seen here are a few hundred thousand clones, nearly 90% observed once, and the top ten hold 0.75% to 1%. The sequencing input was PBMCs or T cells enriched from blood (not recorded which). Every receptor here comes from a woman aged 25 to 39 who had recovered from COVID-19.

V and J are TRBV18 and TRBJ2-5; the D gene is possibly TRBD2 (6 bases). This CDR3 region has 14 residues. Germline CDR1 KGHSH, CDR2 LQKENI. V was clipped by 3 bases and J by 4 bases, with 12 bases between them. CDR3 protein: CASSPPAGGETQYF. Written as DNA, the CDR3 is TGTGCCAGCTCACCCCCCGCCGGGGGAGAGACCCAGTACTTC.

The chain links TRBV5-1 to TRBJ1-6, with a tentative D call TRBD1 (5 bases). The CDR3 is 16 residues long. Germline V CDR1 and CDR2: SGHRS, YFSETQ. The ends were cut back, 4 bases at V and 7 bases at J, with 18 bases in the middle. CDR3: CASSLRANSGNSPLHF. The CDR3 bases are TGCGCCAGCAGCCTCAGGGCTAACTCCGGGAATTCACCCCTCCACTTT.

The V call is TRBV7-2, the J call TRBJ2-7; D is uncertain. The CDR3 contains 15 residues. Trimming shortened V by 0 bases and J by 7 bases, and 16 bases separated the two germline ends. CDR1 and CDR2 (germline): SGHTA, FQGNSA. CDR3 sequence reads: CASSLAAWMRAEQYF. The CDR3 nucleotides read TGTGCCAGCAGCTTAGCGGCGTGGATGAGAGCGGAGCAGTACTTC. Using reference TRBV7-2 and TRBJ2-7 for the parts outside the CDR3, the full variable domain is GAGVSQSPSNKVTEKGKDVELRCDPISGHTALYWYRQSLGQGLEFLIYFQGNSAPDKSGLPSDRFSAERTGGSVSTLTIQRTQQEDSAVYLCASSLAAWMRAEQYFGPGTRLTVT.

V is TRBV6-6 and J is TRBJ2-7, with D possibly matching TRBD1 (6 bases). CDR1 and CDR2 from the germline V gene are MNHNY and SVGAGI (reference sequence). The CDR3 has 15 residues. The V and J ends lost 0 bases and 6 bases respectively, with 15 bases between them. The CDR3 sequence: CASSYSTATGVEQYF. CDR3 nucleotide sequence: TGTGCCAGCAGTTACTCGACCGCGACAGGTGTCGAGCAGTACTTC.

The V and J genes are TRBV13 and TRBJ1-2; TRBD1 aligns across 8 bases. The CDR3 is made up of 16 amino acids. Germline V gene data show CDR1 as PRHDT and CDR2 as FYEKMQ (reference sequence). J gave up 8 bases and V 3 bases, and 14 bases lay outside the gene matches. The chain's CDR3 is CASSFRDRSFLGGYTF. The CDR3 nucleotides read TGTGCCAGCAGCTTCCGGGACAGGTCCTTCCTAGGGGGCTACACCTTC.

V and J are TRBV19 and TRBJ1-6; D call uncertain. In germline, CDR1 is LNHDA, CDR2 SQIVND (reference sequence). The CDR3 is 14 amino acids. V was pared by 0 bases and J by 7 bases, with 7 bases between. This chain's CDR3 is CASSIDFSNSPLHF. The DNA of the CDR3 is TGTGCCAGTAGTATAGATTTTTCGAATTCACCCCTCCACTTT.

This chain connects TRBV29-1 to TRBJ2-1; 10 bases agree with TRBD2. This CDR3 contains 15 residues. Germline trimming cut 7 bases from V and 10 bases from J; bases unmatched to any gene: 16. Germline CDR1 SQVTM, CDR2 ANQGSEA. CDR3 sequence (DNA): TGCAGCGGTTGGGGGCCTAGCGGGAGCCGGGTGGAGCAGTTCTTC. Translating gives CSGWGPSGSRVEQFF.

V and J are TRBV11-2 and TRBJ2-7; 10 nucleotides line up with TRBD2. The ends lost 3 bases at V and 6 bases at J; junction bases unmatched: 5. CDR1 SGHAT and CDR2 FQNNGV come from the germline V gene. This CDR3 region has 14 residues. The CDR3 sequence is CASSFSGGAFEQYF. The DNA for the CDR3 is TGTGCCAGCAGCTTCAGCGGGGGGGCCTTCGAGCAGTACTTC.

The rearrangement links TRBV5-1 to TRBJ2-5; D may be TRBD1 (5 bases). V was pared by 0 bases and J by 4 bases, with 7 bases between. This CDR3 region has 13 residues. The germline V gene encodes CDR1 SGHRS and CDR2 YFSETQ. DNA for the CDR3: TGCGCCAGCAGCTTGGCAGGGTCAGAGACCCAGTACTTC. This sequence encodes CASSLAGSETQYF.

This clone was seen a few times. V usage is TRBV21-1 and J usage is TRBJ1-5; the table's D call TRBD1 went unverified against the DNA. TRBV21-1 counts as a pseudogene. This CDR3 has 16 amino acids. This CDR3 is CASNADKTYSNQPQHF. For the CDR3, the DNA is TGTGCCTCCAACGCGGACAAGACGTATAGCAATCAGCCCCAGCATTTT.

J is TRBJ2-5 and V is TRBV18; TRBD2 agrees at 11 bases. The V segment lost 6 bases and the J segment 3 bases; nucleotides outside the gene matches: 3. Germline V lookup: CDR1 KGHSH, CDR2 LQKENI. The CDR3 sequence is 14 residues long. The CDR3 region is CASSRLAGKETQYF. DNA for the CDR3: TGTGCCAGCTCGCGACTAGCGGGAAAAGAGACCCAGTACTTC.

The chain combines TRBV9 with TRBJ1-2, with D possibly matching TRBD1 (6 bases). The germline CDR1 and CDR2 sequences are SGDLS and YYNGEE. V was cut by 0 bases and J by 4 bases, with 13 bases left in between. The length of the CDR3 is 15 residues. The CDR3 is CASSVEGHPIYGYTF. As DNA, the CDR3 is TGTGCCAGCAGCGTAGAGGGACACCCGATCTATGGCTACACCTTC.

The chain combines TRBV2 with TRBJ2-3; TRBD2 is a possible D gene (9 bases). CDR3 length: 15 amino acids. CDR1 and CDR2 (germline): SNHLY, FYNNEI. The V end was cut by 7 bases, the J end by 6 bases, with 20 bases between. In nucleotides, the CDR3 is TGTGCCAGCAATAGCGGGGGACAGGTGGGGGATACGCAGTATTTT. Its translation is CASNSGGQVGDTQYF.

The chain is built from TRBV9 and TRBJ2-1; 14 bases line up with TRBD2. Trimming at V came to 4 bases and at J to 3 bases, leaving 6 bases not matched to a gene. CDR3 size: 17 residues. Germline values: CDR1 SGDLS, CDR2 YYNGEE. The CDR3 DNA reads as TGTGCCAGCAGCTTAAGGACTAGCGGGGGGAGCTACAATGAGCAGTTCTTC. Residues: CASSLRTSGGSYNEQFF.

This clone was seen once. The chain combines TRBV19 with TRBJ1-5; 7 bases are shared with TRBD1. Germline V gives CDR1 LNHDA, CDR2 SQIVND (reference sequence). V dropped 5 bases and J dropped 5; count of bases not matched to a gene: 6. The CDR3 is 14 residues long. Here the CDR3 reads CASSHRDSHQPQHF. The CDR3 coding sequence is TGTGCCAGTAGTCATCGGGACAGTCATCAGCCCCAGCATTTT.

The genes are TRBV4-2 and TRBJ1-4; D is uncertain. The germline CDR1 and CDR2 sequences are LGHNA and YNFKEQ. Trimming pared 2 bases from V and 6 bases from J, leaving 7 bases between. The CDR3 has 13 amino acids. The CDR3 protein is CASSQILHEKLFF. CDR3 sequence (DNA): TGTGCCAGCAGCCAAATACTTCATGAAAAACTGTTTTTT.

The rearrangement joins TRBV5-1 to TRBJ2-7; D gene unclear. V gave up 4 bases and J gave up 3 bases, with 14 bases separating them. The CDR3 loop spans 14 amino acids. Germline CDR1 is SGHRS and CDR2 is YFSETQ. The CDR3 bases are TGCGCCAGCAGCCCTCCGGCTAGTCTCTACGAGCAGTACTTC. The encoded protein is CASSPPASLYEQYF.

The chain is built from TRBV2 and TRBJ1-5; maybe TRBD1 (5 bases). V gave up 5 bases and J gave up 0 bases, with 14 bases separating them. Germline CDR1 is SNHLY and CDR2 is FYNNEI. This CDR3 comprises 16 residues. CDR3 in amino acids: CASSLWGSLSNQPQHF. CDR3 coding DNA: TGTGCCAGCAGTTTGTGGGGCAGCCTTAGCAATCAGCCCCAGCATTTT.

Only one count was recorded for this clone. The rearrangement links TRBV27 to TRBJ1-1, with 7 bases matching TRBD1. The germline gives CDR1 MNHEY, CDR2 SMNVEV (reference sequence). The CDR3 is 13 amino acids. The trim removed 2 bases at V and 7 bases at J, leaving 4 bases unmatched. CDR3 sequence reads: CASSLRQGGEAFF. In DNA, the CDR3 is TGTGCCAGCAGTTTACGGCAGGGGGGTGAAGCTTTCTTT.

The J gene is TRBJ2-1, the V gene TRBV7-9, with a weak D call TRBD1 (6 bases). V dropped 4 bases and J dropped 2 bases, with 12 bases sitting between them. Germline V CDR1 and CDR2: SEHNR, FQNEAQ (reference sequence). The length of the CDR3 is 15 residues. CDR3 nucleotides: TGTGCCAGCAGCTCGCGGACAGACCCCTACAATGAGCAGTTCTTC. Protein sequence: CASSSRTDPYNEQFF.

This clone occurred once. V is TRBV5-1 and J is TRBJ2-1, with 9 bases that match TRBD2. Looked up from germline, CDR1 is SGHRS and CDR2 is YFSETQ. The CDR3 is made up of 14 amino acids. V gave up 4 bases and J gave up 8 bases; unmatched junction bases: 7. The CDR3 protein is CASSTSGYGDEQFF. CDR3 in DNA: TGCGCCAGCAGCACTAGCGGGTACGGTGATGAGCAGTTCTTC.

CDR3 in amino acids: CASSSTGAYQGYTF. CDR3 nucleotide sequence: TGTGCCAGCAGTTCGACAGGGGCTTATCAGGGCTACACCTTC. This chain uses TRBV27 with TRBJ1-2, with 8 bases aligning to TRBD1. The ends lost 4 bases at V and 8 bases at J; junction bases unmatched: 9. This CDR3 has 14 amino acids. Germline values: CDR1 MNHEY, CDR2 SMNVEV (reference sequence).

The CDR3 loop is CASSVARTPNTEAFF. In DNA form, the CDR3 reads TGTGCCAGCAGCGTAGCAAGGACACCGAACACTGAAGCTTTCTTT. The chain employs TRBV9 and TRBJ1-1; tentative D call: TRBD1 (5 bases). With 0 bases removed from V and 1 base from J, the gap between germline ends came to 10 bases. The CDR3 sequence is 15 residues long. Germline lookup yields CDR1 SGDLS and CDR2 YYNGEE.